This entry describes one T cell receptor beta chain. As yet, its antigen is unknown. Sequenced by immunoSEQ multiplex PCR; TCRdb stores in-frame clones only, minus some. Of fewer than 35,000 clones in the sample, 74% were seen once. The CDR3 has 13 amino acids. CDR1 SGHTA and CDR2 FQGTGA come from the germline V gene. Trimming at V came to 4 bases and at J to 8 bases, leaving 7 bases not matched to a gene. The data derive from a study of vaccination effects on CD4 cells after COVID-19. Study observations and caveats: Healthy vaccinees' vaccine-induced clones included only 1 of 255 that recognized common cold coronaviruses. Infection-derived and vaccine-derived clones contracted markedly late after vaccination.

The authors isolated CD4+ T cells after around nine days of culture. Either the mRNA-1273 or the BNT162b2 vaccine was given to participants as two doses. V gene TRBV7-3 combines with J gene TRBJ1-1; TRBD1 matches at 7 bases. The receptor comes from a human donor who received a COVID-19 vaccine. The source material was CD4+ T cells from PBMCs cultured without peptide, sampled after COVID-19 vaccination. The CDR3 DNA reads TGTGCCAGCAGCTCCGACCCAGGGGGAGAAGCTTTCTTT. Protein sequence: CASSSDPGGEAFF.